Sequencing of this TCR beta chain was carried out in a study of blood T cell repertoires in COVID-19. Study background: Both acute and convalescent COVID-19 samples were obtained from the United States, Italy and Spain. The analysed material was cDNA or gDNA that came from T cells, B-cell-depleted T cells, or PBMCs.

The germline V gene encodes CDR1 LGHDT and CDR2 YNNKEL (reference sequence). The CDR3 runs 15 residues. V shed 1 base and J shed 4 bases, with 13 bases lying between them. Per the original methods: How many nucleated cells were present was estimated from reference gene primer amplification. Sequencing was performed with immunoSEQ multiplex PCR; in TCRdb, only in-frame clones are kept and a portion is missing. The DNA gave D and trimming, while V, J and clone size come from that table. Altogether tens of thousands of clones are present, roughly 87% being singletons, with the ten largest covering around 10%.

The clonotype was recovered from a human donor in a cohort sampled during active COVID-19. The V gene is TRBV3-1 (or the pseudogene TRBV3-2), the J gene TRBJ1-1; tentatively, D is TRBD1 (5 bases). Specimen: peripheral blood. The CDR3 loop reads CASSQVLAGPTEAFF. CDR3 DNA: TGTGCCAGCAGCCAAGTCTTGGCGGGGCCCACTGAAGCTTTCTTT.